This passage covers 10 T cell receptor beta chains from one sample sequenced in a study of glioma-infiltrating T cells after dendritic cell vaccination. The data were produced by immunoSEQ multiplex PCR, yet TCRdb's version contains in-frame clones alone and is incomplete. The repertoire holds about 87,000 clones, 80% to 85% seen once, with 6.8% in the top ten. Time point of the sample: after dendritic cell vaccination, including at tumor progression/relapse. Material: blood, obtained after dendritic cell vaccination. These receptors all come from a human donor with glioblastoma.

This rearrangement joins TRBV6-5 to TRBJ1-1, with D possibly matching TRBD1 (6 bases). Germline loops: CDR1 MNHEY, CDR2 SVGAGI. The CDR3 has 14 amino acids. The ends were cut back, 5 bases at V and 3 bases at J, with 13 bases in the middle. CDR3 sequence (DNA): TGTGCCAGCAGTAACCGACAGGCCCACACTGAAGCTTTCTTT. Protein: CASSNRQAHTEAFF.

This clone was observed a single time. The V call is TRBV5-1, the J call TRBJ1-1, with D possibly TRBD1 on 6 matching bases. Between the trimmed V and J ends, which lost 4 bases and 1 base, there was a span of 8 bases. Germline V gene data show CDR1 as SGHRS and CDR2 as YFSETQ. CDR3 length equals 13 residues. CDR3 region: CASSPTGNTEAFF. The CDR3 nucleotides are TGCGCCAGCAGCCCGACAGGGAACACTGAAGCTTTCTTT.

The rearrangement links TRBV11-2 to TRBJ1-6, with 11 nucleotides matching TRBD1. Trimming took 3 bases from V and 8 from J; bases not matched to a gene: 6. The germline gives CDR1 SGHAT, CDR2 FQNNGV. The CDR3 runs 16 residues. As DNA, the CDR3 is TGTGCCAGCAGCTTTAACAGGGACAGGGGGGATTCACCCCTCCACTTT. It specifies CASSFNRDRGDSPLHF.

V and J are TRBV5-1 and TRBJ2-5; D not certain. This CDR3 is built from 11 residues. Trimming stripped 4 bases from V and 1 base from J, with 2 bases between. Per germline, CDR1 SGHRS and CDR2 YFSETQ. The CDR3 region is CASSRQETQYF. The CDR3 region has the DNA TGCGCCAGCAGCCGCCAAGAGACCCAGTACTTC.

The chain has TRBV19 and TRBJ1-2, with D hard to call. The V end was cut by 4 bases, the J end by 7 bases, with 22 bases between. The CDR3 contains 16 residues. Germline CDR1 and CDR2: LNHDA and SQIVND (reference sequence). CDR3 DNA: TGTGCCAGTAGTACTGGTAGTACAGTCTCGGATGTTGGCTACACCTTC. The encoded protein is CASSTGSTVSDVGYTF.

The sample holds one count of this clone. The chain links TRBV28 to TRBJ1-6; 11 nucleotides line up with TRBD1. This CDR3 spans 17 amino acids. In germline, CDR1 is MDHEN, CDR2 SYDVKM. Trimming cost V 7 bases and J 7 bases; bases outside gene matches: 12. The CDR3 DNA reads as TGTGCCAGCACCTCACCGGGACAGGGGGGTTCCAATTCACCCCTCCACTTT. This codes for CASTSPGQGGSNSPLHF.

Written as DNA, the CDR3 is TGTGCCAGCAGCCCCCAGGGGGTTGGAAACACCATATATTTT. This sequence encodes CASSPQGVGNTIYF. The J gene is TRBJ1-3, the V gene TRBV9; TRBD1 matches at 7 bases. Germline trimming cut 4 bases from V and 3 bases from J; bases unmatched to any gene: 4. CDR3 length: 14 amino acids. CDR1 and CDR2 (germline): SGDLS, YYNGEE.

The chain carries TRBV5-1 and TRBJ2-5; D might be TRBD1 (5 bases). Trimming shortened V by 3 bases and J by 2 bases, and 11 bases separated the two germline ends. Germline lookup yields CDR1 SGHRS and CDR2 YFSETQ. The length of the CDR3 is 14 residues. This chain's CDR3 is CASSSRQWQETQYF. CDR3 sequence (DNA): TGCGCCAGCAGCTCTAGACAGTGGCAAGAGACCCAGTACTTC.

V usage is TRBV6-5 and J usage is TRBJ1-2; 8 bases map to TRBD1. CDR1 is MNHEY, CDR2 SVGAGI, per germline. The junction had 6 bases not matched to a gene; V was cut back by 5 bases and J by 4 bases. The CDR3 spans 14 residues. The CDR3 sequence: CASSQSGQGYGYTF. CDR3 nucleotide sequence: TGTGCCAGCAGTCAATCTGGACAGGGCTATGGCTACACCTTC.

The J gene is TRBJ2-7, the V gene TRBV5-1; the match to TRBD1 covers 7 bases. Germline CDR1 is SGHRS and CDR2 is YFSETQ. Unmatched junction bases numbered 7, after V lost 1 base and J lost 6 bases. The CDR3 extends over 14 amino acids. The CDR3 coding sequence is TGCGCCAGCAGCTTGATCAGGGGGTGGCGCGAGCAGTACTTC. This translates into CASSLIRGWREQYF.